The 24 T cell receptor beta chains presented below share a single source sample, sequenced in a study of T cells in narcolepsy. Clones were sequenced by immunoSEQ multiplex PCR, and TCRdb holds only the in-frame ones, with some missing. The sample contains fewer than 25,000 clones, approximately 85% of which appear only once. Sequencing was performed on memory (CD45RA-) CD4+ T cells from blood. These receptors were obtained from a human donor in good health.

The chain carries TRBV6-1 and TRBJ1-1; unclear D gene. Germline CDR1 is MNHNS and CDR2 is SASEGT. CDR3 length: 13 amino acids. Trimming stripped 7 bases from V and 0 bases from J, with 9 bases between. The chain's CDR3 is CASTVHVNTEAFF. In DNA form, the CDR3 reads TGTGCCAGCACGGTTCACGTGAACACTGAAGCTTTCTTT.

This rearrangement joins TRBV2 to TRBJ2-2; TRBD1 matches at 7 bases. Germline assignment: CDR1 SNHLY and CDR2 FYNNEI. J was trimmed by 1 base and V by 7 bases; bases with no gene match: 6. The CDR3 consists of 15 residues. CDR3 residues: CASTDREWNTGELFF. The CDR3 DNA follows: TGTGCCAGCACCGACAGGGAGTGGAACACCGGGGAGCTGTTTTTT.

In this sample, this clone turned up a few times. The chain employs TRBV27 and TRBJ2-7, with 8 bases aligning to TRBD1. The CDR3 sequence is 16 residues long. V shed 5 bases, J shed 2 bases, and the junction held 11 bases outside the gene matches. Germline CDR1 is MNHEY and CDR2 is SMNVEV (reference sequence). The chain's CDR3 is CASSPAGQGLAYEQYF. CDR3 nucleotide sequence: TGTGCCAGCAGTCCCGCTGGACAGGGCCTCGCCTACGAGCAGTACTTC.

The CDR3 nucleotides read TGTGCCAGCAGCTTAAGGCCGGGACTAGCGGAAGAGACCCAGTACTTC. This codes for CASSLRPGLAEETQYF. The chain is built from TRBV7-2 and TRBJ2-5; 11 bases align to TRBD2. Germline V lookup: CDR1 SGHTA, CDR2 FQGNSA. The CDR3 has 16 amino acids. V was pared by 2 bases and J by 3 bases, with 5 bases of the junction left unmatched.

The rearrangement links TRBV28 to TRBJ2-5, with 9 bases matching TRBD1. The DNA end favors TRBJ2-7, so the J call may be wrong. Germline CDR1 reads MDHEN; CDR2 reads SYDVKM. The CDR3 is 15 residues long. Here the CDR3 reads CASSFWTGASYEQYF. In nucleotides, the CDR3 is TGTGCCAGCAGTTTTTGGACAGGGGCCTCCTACGAGCAGTACTTC.

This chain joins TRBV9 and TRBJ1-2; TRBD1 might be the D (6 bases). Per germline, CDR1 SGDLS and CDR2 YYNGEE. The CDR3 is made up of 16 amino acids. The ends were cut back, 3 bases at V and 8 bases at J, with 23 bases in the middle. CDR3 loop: CASSARGFNRESGYTF. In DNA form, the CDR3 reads TGTGCCAGCAGCGCCCGGGGTTTCAACAGGGAGTCCGGCTACACCTTC. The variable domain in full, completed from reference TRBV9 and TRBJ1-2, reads DSGVTQTPKHLITATGQRVTLRCSPRSGDLSVYWYQQSLDQGLQFLIQYYNGEERAKGNILERFSAQQFPDLHSELNLSSLELGDSALYFCASSARGFNRESGYTFGSGTRLTVV.

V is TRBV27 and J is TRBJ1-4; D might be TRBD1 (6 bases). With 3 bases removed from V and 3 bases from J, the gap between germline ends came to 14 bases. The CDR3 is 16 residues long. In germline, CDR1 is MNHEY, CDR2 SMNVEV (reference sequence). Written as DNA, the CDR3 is TGTGCCAGCAGTTTGGGAGGGGGGCCACCTAATGAAAAACTGTTTTTT. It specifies CASSLGGGPPNEKLFF.

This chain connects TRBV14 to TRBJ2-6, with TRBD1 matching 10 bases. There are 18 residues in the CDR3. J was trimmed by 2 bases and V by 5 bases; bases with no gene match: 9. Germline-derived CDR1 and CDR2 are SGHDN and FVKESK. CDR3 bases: TGTGCCAGCAGCTACCGGGACAGGGGAGGTACTGGGGCCAACGTCCTGACTTTC. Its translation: CASSYRDRGGTGANVLTF.

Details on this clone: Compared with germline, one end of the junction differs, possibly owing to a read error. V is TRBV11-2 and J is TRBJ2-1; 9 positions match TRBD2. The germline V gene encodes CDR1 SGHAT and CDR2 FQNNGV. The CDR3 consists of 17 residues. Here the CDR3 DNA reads TGTACCAGCAGCTTAGAGGTAGCGGGAGCCTCCTACAATGAGCAGTTCTTC. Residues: CTSSLEVAGASYNEQFF.

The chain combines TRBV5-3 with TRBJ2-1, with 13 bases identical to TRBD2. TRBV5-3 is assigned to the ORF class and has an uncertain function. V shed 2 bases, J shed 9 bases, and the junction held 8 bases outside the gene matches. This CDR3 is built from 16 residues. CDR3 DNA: TGTGCCAGAAGCTTTCCGACTAGCGGGAGGCGGGGTGAGCAGTTCTTC. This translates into CARSFPTSGRRGEQFF.

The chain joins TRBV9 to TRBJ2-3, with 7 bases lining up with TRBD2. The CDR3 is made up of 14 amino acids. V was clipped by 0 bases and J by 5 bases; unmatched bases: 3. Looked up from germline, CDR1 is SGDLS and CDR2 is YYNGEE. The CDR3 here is CASSVEVAGDTQYF. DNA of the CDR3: TGTGCCAGCAGCGTAGAGGTAGCGGGAGATACGCAGTATTTT.

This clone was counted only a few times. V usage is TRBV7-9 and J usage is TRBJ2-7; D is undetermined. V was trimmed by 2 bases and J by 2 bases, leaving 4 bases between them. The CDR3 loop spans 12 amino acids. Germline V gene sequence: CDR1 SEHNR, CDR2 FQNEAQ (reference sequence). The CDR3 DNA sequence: TGTGCCAGCAGCTTACAGGCCTACGAGCAGTACTTC. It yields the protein CASSLQAYEQYF.

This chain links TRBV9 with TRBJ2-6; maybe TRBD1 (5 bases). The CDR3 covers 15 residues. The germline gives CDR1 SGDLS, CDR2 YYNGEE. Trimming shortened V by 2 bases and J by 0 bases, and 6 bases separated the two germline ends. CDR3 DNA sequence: TGTGCCAGCAGCGTTCAGGGCTCTGGGGCCAACGTCCTGACTTTC. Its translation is CASSVQGSGANVLTF.

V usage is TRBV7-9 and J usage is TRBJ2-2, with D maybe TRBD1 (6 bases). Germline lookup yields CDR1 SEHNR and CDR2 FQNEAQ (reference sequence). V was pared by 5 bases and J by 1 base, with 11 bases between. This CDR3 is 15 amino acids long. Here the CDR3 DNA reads TGTGCCAGCAGCACCGGGACACTGAACACCGGGGAGCTGTTTTTT. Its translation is CASSTGTLNTGELFF.

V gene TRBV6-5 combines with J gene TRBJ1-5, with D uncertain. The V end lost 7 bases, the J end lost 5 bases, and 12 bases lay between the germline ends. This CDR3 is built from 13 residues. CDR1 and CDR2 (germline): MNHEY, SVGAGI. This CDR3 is CASTEGRDQPQHF. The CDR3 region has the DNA TGTGCCAGCACCGAGGGCCGAGATCAGCCCCAGCATTTT.

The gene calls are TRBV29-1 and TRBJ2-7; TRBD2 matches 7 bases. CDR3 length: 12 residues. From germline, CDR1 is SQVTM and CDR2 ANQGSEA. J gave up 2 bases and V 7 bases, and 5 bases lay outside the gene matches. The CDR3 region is CSAWGGAYEQYF. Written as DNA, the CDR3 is TGCAGCGCCTGGGGGGGGGCCTACGAGCAGTACTTC.

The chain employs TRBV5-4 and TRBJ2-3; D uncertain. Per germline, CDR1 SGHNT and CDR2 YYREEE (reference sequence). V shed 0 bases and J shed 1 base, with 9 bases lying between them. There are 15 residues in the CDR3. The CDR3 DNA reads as TGTGCCAGCAGCTTGGCAGGCCCTGGCACAGATACGCAGTATTTT. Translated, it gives CASSLAGPGTDTQYF.

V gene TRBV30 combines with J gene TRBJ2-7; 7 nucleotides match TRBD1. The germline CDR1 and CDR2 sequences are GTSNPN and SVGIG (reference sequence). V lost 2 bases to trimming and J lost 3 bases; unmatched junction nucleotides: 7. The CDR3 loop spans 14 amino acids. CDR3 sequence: CAWSIGTVNYEQYF. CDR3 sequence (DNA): TGTGCCTGGAGTATTGGGACAGTAAACTACGAGCAGTACTTC.

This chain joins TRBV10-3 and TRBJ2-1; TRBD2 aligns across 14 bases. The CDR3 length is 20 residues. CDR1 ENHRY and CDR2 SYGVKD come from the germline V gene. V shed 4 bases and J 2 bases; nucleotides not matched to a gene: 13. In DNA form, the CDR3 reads TGTGCCATCAGTGCGAAGGGGGGACTAGCGGGAGCTGGGCCCTACAATGAGCAGTTCTTC. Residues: CAISAKGGLAGAGPYNEQFF.

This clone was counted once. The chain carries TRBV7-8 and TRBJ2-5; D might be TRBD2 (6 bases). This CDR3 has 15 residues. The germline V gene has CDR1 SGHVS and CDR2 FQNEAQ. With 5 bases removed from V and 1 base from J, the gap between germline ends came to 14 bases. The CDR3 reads CASSPNSGFQETQYF. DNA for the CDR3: TGTGCCAGCAGCCCCAATAGCGGATTCCAAGAGACCCAGTACTTC.

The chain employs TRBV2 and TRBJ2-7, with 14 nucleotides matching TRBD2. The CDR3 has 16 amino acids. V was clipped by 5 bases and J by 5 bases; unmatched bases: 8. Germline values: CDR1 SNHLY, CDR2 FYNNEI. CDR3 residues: CASSKRLAGGPDEQYF. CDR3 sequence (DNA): TGTGCCAGCAGTAAAAGACTAGCGGGAGGGCCAGACGAGCAGTACTTC.

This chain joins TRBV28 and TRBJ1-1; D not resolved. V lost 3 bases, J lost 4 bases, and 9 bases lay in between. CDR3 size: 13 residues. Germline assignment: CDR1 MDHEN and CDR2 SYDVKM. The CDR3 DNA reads TGTGCCAGCAGTTTTATGAGGGTCACTGAAGCTTTCTTT. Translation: CASSFMRVTEAFF.

CDR3 nucleotides: TGTGCCAGCAGCCGTTCGACAGGGGGAGGCACAGATACGCAGTATTTT. Its translation is CASSRSTGGGTDTQYF. This chain links TRBV11-2 with TRBJ2-3, with 9 bases matching TRBD1. CDR3 length: 16 amino acids. V lost 5 bases, J lost 1 base, and 7 bases stayed unmatched. Looked up from germline, CDR1 is SGHAT and CDR2 is FQNNGV.

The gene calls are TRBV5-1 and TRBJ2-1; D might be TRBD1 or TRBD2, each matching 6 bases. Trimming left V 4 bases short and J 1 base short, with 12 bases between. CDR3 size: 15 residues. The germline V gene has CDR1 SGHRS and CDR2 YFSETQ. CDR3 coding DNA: TGCGCCAGCAGCCATGAGGGGGGTTCCTACAATGAGCAGTTCTTC. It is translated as CASSHEGGSYNEQFF.